This T cell receptor beta chain was recorded in a study of T cells after yellow fever vaccination. CDR3 length: 14 residues. The V gene lost 1 base and the J gene lost 8 bases, with 10 bases spanning the gap. CDR1 is SGHRS, CDR2 YFSETQ, per germline. In making TCR cDNA, 5'RACE template switching added a universal primer site and UMIs to it. MiXCR, run by TCRdb on the 5' RACE reads, gives a single entry per CDR3 protein. In the table there are 250,000 or so distinct CDR3 sequences, less than 9% of which are singletons. This clonotype was detected only a few times. This specimen consisted of CD4+ T cells sorted from PBMCs, obtained 15 days after the yellow fever booster vaccination. The V gene is TRBV5-1, the J gene TRBJ1-6; D is perhaps TRBD1 (5 bases). This receptor was taken from a man under 40 who received the YFV17D yellow fever vaccine. The DNA of the CDR3 is TGCGCCAGCAGCTTGACAGGCCCCTATTCACCCCTCCACTTT. It encodes CASSLTGPYSPLHF.